Listed below are T cell receptor beta chains from one sample, sequenced in a study of identifying expanded T cells in peripheral blood. Some clones are missing from TCRdb's copy, which holds only in-frame ones; the method was immunoSEQ multiplex PCR. The repertoire holds some 100,000 clones, with roughly 88% as singletons. Sequencing was carried out using blood. These receptors came from a person aged 18 to 70 in good health. Both conserved end residues are part of each CDR3. The order of the fields is CDR3 length, V gene, J gene, CDR3 protein.

length: 12
V: TRBV29-1
J: TRBJ1-1
CDR3: CSVGGQGYEAFF

length: 16
V: TRBV5-6
J: TRBJ2-2
CDR3: CASSPAWGSNTGELFF

length: 15
V: TRBV15
J: TRBJ1-1
CDR3: CATSRESVGYTEAFF

length: 16
V: TRBV14
J: TRBJ1-3
CDR3: CASSQARQTSGNTIYF

length: 15
V: TRBV5-4
J: TRBJ2-1
CDR3: CASSGTGTGPNEQFF

length: 13
V: TRBV19
J: TRBJ1-1
CDR3: CASSSQGDTEAFF

length: 15
V: TRBV7-9
J: TRBJ1-2
CDR3: CASSPPEGRGYGYTF

length: 14
V: TRBV4-3
J: TRBJ1-2
CDR3: CASSDRTGVWGYTF

length: 15
V: TRBV2
J: TRBJ2-3
CDR3: CASSDGQGVTDTQYF

length: 15
V: TRBV19
J: TRBJ2-4
CDR3: CASSITGVAKNIQYF

length: 13
V: TRBV30
J: TRBJ1-2
CDR3: CAWRIKGGIGYTF

length: 14
V: TRBV6-1
J: TRBJ2-2
CDR3: CASSEPGFGGELFF

length: 16
V: TRBV9
J: TRBJ1-1
CDR3: CASSVGDRGSITEAFF

length: 14
V: TRBV6-1
J: TRBJ1-2
CDR3: CASSESGRKYGYTF

length: 15
V: TRBV18
J: TRBJ1-2
CDR3: CASSPKQGPNYGYTF

length: 15
V: TRBV5-4
J: TRBJ2-7
CDR3: CASSFVGLDSYEQYF

length: 13
V: TRBV10-3
J: TRBJ1-1
CDR3: CAIRPLENTEAFF

length: 16
V: TRBV19
J: TRBJ2-1
CDR3: CASSTRSGTGYNEQFF

length: 17
V: TRBV11-2
J: TRBJ2-3
CDR3: CASSLDRNGGLTDTQYF

length: 16
V: TRBV4-2
J: TRBJ2-3
CDR3: CASSQEASGSWDTQYF

length: 16
V: TRBV5-1
J: TRBJ1-1
CDR3: CASSDSRGMGITEAFF

length: 18
V: TRBV19
J: TRBJ2-2
CDR3: CASSPYPGVAGYTGELFF

length: 15
V: TRBV7-9
J: TRBJ2-4
CDR3: CASSPWAGGLDIQYF

length: 13
V: TRBV7-6
J: TRBJ2-5
CDR3: CASSQRGQETQYF

length: 15
V: TRBV10-3
J: TRBJ2-3
CDR3: CAISEVGPSTDTQYF

length: 15
V: TRBV2
J: TRBJ1-2
CDR3: CASSRGPRDNYGYTF

length: 16
V: TRBV7-7
J: TRBJ2-7
CDR3: CASSPPRRGHLYEQYF

length: 16
V: TRBV5-4
J: TRBJ2-3
CDR3: CASSPLAGGLADTQYF

length: 15
V: TRBV27
J: TRBJ2-1
CDR3: CASSSTGGSGNEQFF

length: 18
V: TRBV4-2
J: TRBJ1-1
CDR3: CASSRPRDTGRGKTEAFF